This T cell receptor beta chain comes out of a study of Graves' ophthalmopathy and Graves' hyperthyroidism. Participants with hyperthyroidism, aged 18 to 65, were newly diagnosed with under 2 months' duration. Clinicians diagnosed using symptoms, serum thyroxine, TRAb, thyroid ultrasound and orbital computed tomography. This clonotype was detected many times. CDR1 and CDR2 from the germline V gene are SGHDN and FVKESK. V gave up 6 bases and J gave up 6 bases; unmatched junction bases: 11. CDR3 length equals 14 residues. Amplification of the TCR beta CDR3 regions used RNA transcripts (as template). The first-round RT-PCR employed HTBI primers together with the Qiagen OneStep RT-PCR kit. A multiplex PCR was then performed as the second round. TCRdb reanalysed the multiplex PCR reads using MiXCR and keeps one entry per CDR3 protein. Here the sample spans 400,000 to 500,000 distinct CDR3 sequences, under 25% being singletons.

Sequencing was carried out using peripheral blood. This receptor was identified in a woman between 18 and 29 years old with stable Graves' hyperthyroidism. The chain recombines TRBV14 with TRBJ2-7, with TRBD2 identical over 7 bases. CDR3 residues: CASSLTGLGVEQYF. DNA for the CDR3: TGTGCCAGCAGTCTTACTGGACTAGGGGTCGAGCAGTACTTC.